The sequence of this T cell receptor beta chain was determined in a study of T cell responses to AZD1222 COVID-19 vaccine. Turning to the study itself: Second-dose groups at about 4 or about 12 weeks were pooled. Notes on the study in general: Baseline serostatus was positive in only a handful of AZD1222 recipients. CD4 TCRs covered the whole spike, strongest at regions 160-218 and 743-854. Spike-specific TCR breadth and depth went up after people got two AZD1222 doses.

The assay was immunoSEQ multiplex PCR, and TCRdb's table has in-frame clones only and misses some. Among 75,000 to 90,000 clones listed, approximately 84% were seen once. V was shortened by 6 bases and J by 5 bases, with 18 bases between the two germline ends. This CDR3 contains 15 residues. The germline CDR1 and CDR2 sequences are KGHSH and LQKENI. As to this clone: What it binds is not known.

The specimen was peripheral blood, collected on day 0 of AZD1222 vaccination. The J gene is TRBJ2-3, the V gene TRBV18; D is uncertain. The source is an adult in good health. CDR3 amino acids: CASSQSVVGLDTQYF. The CDR3 DNA reads TGTGCCAGCTCCCAGTCGGTAGTCGGGTTAGATACGCAGTATTTT.